One and the same sample provided the 17 T cell receptor beta chains below, sequenced in a study of cytomegalovirus exposure and HLA in healthy donors. Primers included in the PCR were 60 Vbeta and 13 Jbeta primers. Sequencing was performed with immunoSEQ multiplex PCR; in TCRdb, only in-frame clones are kept and a portion is missing. The sample has around 150,000 clones, 70% to 80% seen once. What was sequenced was PBMCs. The receptors were gathered from a man aged 45-65 years in good health and CMV-seropositive.

The rearrangement links TRBV18 to TRBJ2-7; a weak D match, TRBD2 (5 bases). Germline-derived CDR1 and CDR2 are KGHSH and LQKENI. CDR3 size: 11 residues. Between the trimmed V and J ends, which lost 3 bases and 5 bases, there was a span of 5 bases. The CDR3 loop is CASSPGDEQYF. The CDR3 coding sequence is TGTGCCAGCTCACCGGGAGACGAGCAGTACTTC.

The chain combines TRBV7-2 with TRBJ2-7; D not certain. V was clipped by 5 bases and J by 6 bases, with 8 bases between them. The germline gives CDR1 SGHTA, CDR2 FQGNSA. The CDR3 extends over 11 amino acids. CDR3 sequence reads: CASSQLAEQYF. DNA of the CDR3: TGTGCCAGCAGCCAGTTGGCCGAGCAGTACTTC.

V and J are TRBV6-5 and TRBJ2-5; D may be TRBD2 (5 bases). This CDR3 is built from 13 residues. Trimming took 6 bases from V and 5 from J, leaving 13 bases between them. Germline CDR1 is MNHEY and CDR2 is SVGAGI. In nucleotides, the CDR3 is TGTGCCAGCAGCACTCCGGGGATCGAGACCCAGTACTTC. Translated, it gives CASSTPGIETQYF.

This clone has only one observation. The CDR3 sequence: CASSYSRGGSYEQYF. The CDR3 DNA is TGTGCCAGCAGTTACTCCCGGGGGGGTTCCTACGAGCAGTACTTC. The V and J genes are TRBV6-6 and TRBJ2-7, with 8 positions matching TRBD2. The CDR3 is made up of 15 amino acids. Trimming took 0 bases from V and 1 from J; bases not matched to a gene: 2. CDR1 is MNHNY and CDR2 is SVGAGI in the germline V gene (reference sequence).

The chain links TRBV30 to TRBJ2-7; D not resolved. Looked up from germline, CDR1 is GTSNPN and CDR2 is SVGIG (reference sequence). The CDR3 extends over 12 amino acids. Trimming removed 2 bases at V and 0 bases at J, with 5 bases between. The CDR3 DNA reads TGTGCCTGGAGTCGCAGCTCCTACGAGCAGTACTTC. Encoded protein: CAWSRSSYEQYF.

The chain couples TRBV10-1 to TRBJ1-2; no definite D call. V gave up 8 bases and J gave up 0 bases, with 10 bases separating them. Germline values: CDR1 WNHNN, CDR2 SYGVQD (reference sequence). The CDR3 extends over 13 amino acids. The CDR3 is CASSTSANYGYTF. In DNA form, the CDR3 reads TGCGCCAGCTCAACAAGTGCTAACTATGGCTACACCTTC.

This clone was counted once. V and J are TRBV2 and TRBJ1-6; possible D gene TRBD1, 5 bases. The length of the CDR3 is 15 residues. Germline V gene sequence: CDR1 SNHLY, CDR2 FYNNEI. V was shortened by 6 bases and J by 9 bases, with 18 bases between the two germline ends. This CDR3 reads CASSLDSLSFSPLHF. In nucleotides, the CDR3 is TGTGCCAGCAGCCTTGACAGTCTATCTTTTTCACCCCTCCACTTT.

This clone was seen only a few times. The chain's CDR3 is CASSLLGVETQYF. The CDR3 nucleotides read TGTGCCAGCAGCTTACTCGGGGTAGAGACCCAGTACTTC. The chain uses TRBV7-8 and TRBJ2-5; possible D gene TRBD2, 5 bases. Germline CDR1 reads SGHVS; CDR2 reads FQNEAQ. The ends were cut back, 2 bases at V and 4 bases at J, with 8 bases in the middle. This CDR3 has 13 amino acids.

The genes are TRBV2 and TRBJ1-5; no firm D call. The CDR3 sequence is 15 residues long. In germline, CDR1 is SNHLY, CDR2 FYNNEI. Trimming pared 6 bases from V and 6 bases from J, leaving 18 bases between. Written as DNA, the CDR3 is TGTGCCAGCAGAACTAAGAAGCGCATTGTTCAGCCCCAGCATTTT. It translates to CASRTKKRIVQPQHF.

V gene TRBV7-5 combines with J gene TRBJ2-7; TRBD2, as called in the table, went unchecked against the DNA. TRBV7-5 is deemed a pseudogene. The length of the CDR3 is 15 residues. The CDR3 DNA follows: TGTGCCAGAAGCTTAGGACTAGCGGATCGCTACGAGCAGTACTTC. It codes for CARSLGLADRYEQYF.

This clone has a single count. Relative to the germline gene, one junction end is altered; a read error may explain this. This chain links TRBV7-9 with TRBJ1-5; tentatively, D is TRBD1 (6 bases). The length of the CDR3 is 13 residues. Germline V gives CDR1 SEHNR, CDR2 FQNEAQ (reference sequence). The CDR3 DNA is TGTGCCAGCAGATTAGGGGGGGATCAGCCCCAGCATTTT. Its translation is CASRLGGDQPQHF.

The chain uses TRBV18 and TRBJ1-5; 8 bases fit TRBD1. The CDR3 contains 14 residues. V lost 2 bases, J lost 6 bases, and 3 bases stayed unmatched. In germline, CDR1 is KGHSH, CDR2 LQKENI. Here the CDR3 reads CASSPETGVQPQHF. DNA of the CDR3: TGTGCCAGCTCACCAGAGACAGGGGTTCAGCCCCAGCATTTT.

This clone was seen once. This chain links TRBV6-5 with TRBJ2-7; D call uncertain. Trimming left V 4 bases short and J 7 bases short, with 11 bases between. The CDR3 runs 12 residues. Germline lookup yields CDR1 MNHEY and CDR2 SVGAGI. The CDR3, as DNA: TGTGCCAGCAGTTTTATAGAGAGGGAGCAGTACTTC. It codes for CASSFIEREQYF.

The chain has TRBV7-9 and TRBJ2-7, with no clear D. Germline CDR1 and CDR2: SEHNR and FQNEAQ (reference sequence). The V end lost 5 bases, the J end lost 0 bases, and 8 bases lay between the germline ends. The CDR3 has 13 amino acids. CDR3 nucleotides: TGTGCCAGCAGCACGGGTGTCTCCTACGAGCAGTACTTC. It yields the protein CASSTGVSYEQYF. Looking up the rest from reference TRBV7-9 and TRBJ2-7 gives the full variable domain: DTGVSQNPRHKITKRGQNVTFRCDPISEHNRLYWYRQTLGQGPEFLTYFQNEAQLEKSRLLSDRFSAERPKGSFSTLEIQRTEQGDSAMYLCASSTGVSYEQYFGPGTRLTVT.

The rearrangement links TRBV21-1 to TRBJ1-6; TRBD1 is the table's D call, not checked against the DNA. TRBV21-1 represents a pseudogene. CDR3 size: 17 residues. DNA for the CDR3: TGTGCCAACAGCAAAGCGAATCCGGGACAAGACCTTTCACCCCTCCACTTT. Its translation: CANSKANPGQDLSPLHF.

In this sample, this clone turned up a few times. V gene TRBV6-5 combines with J gene TRBJ1-2, with TRBD1 identical over 7 bases. Germline lookup yields CDR1 MNHEY and CDR2 SVGAGI. The CDR3 covers 14 residues. After removal of 4 bases from V and 8 bases from J, the junction contained 10 bases not matched to a gene. DNA of the CDR3: TGTGCCAGCAGTTCCAATTTCAACAGGGGCGGCTACACCTTC. Its translation: CASSSNFNRGGYTF.

This rearrangement joins TRBV7-9 to TRBJ1-4; the D is unclear. Deletions cut 4 bases from V and 5 bases from J, with 14 bases between. The CDR3 loop spans 15 amino acids. From germline, CDR1 is SEHNR and CDR2 FQNEAQ (reference sequence). CDR3 sequence reads: CASSSSEGRNEKLFF. Written as DNA, the CDR3 is TGTGCCAGCAGCTCCTCCGAGGGTAGGAATGAAAAACTGTTTTTT.